The 14 T cell receptor beta chains presented below share a single source sample, sequenced in a study of cytomegalovirus exposure and HLA in healthy donors. Assay: immunoSEQ multiplex PCR; the TCRdb copy retains only in-frame clones and omits some. Of about 160,000 clones in the sample, 80% to 90% were seen once. Sequenced: PBMCs. These receptors originate from a woman between 18 and 30 years old in good health and CMV-seronegative.

CDR3 sequence (DNA): TGTGCCTGGAGTGTTGAGGTGAACACTGAAGCTTTCTTT. This translates into CAWSVEVNTEAFF. The J gene is TRBJ1-1, the V gene TRBV30; no reliable D call. V dropped 0 bases and J dropped 0 bases, with 5 bases sitting between them. This CDR3 contains 13 residues. The germline gives CDR1 GTSNPN, CDR2 SVGIG (reference sequence).

V and J are TRBV11-3 and TRBJ2-6; no reliable D call. The V end lost 5 bases, the J end lost 4 bases, and 15 bases lay between the germline ends. The V gene's germline CDR1 is SGHNT and CDR2 YENEEA. This CDR3 is 16 amino acids long. CDR3 sequence: CASSTRHSPGANVLTF. The CDR3 region has the DNA TGTGCCAGCAGCACTCGTCACTCGCCGGGGGCCAACGTCCTGACTTTC.

The J gene is TRBJ2-7, the V gene TRBV13; perhaps TRBD1 as D (6 bases). CDR1 and CDR2 (germline): PRHDT, FYEKMQ (reference sequence). This CDR3 contains 16 residues. V was clipped by 5 bases and J by 2 bases, with 19 bases between them. The CDR3 here is CASSRLTQGSPYEQYF. In DNA, the CDR3 is TGTGCCAGCAGCCGGCTAACACAGGGTTCTCCCTACGAGCAGTACTTC.

The chain has TRBV7-2 and TRBJ1-2; 9 bases fit TRBD1. Trimming at V came to 4 bases and at J to 2 bases, leaving 5 bases not matched to a gene. Germline lookup yields CDR1 SGHTA and CDR2 FQGNSA. The CDR3 contains 15 residues. CDR3 region: CASSSGQGLNYGYTF. In DNA, the CDR3 is TGTGCCAGCAGCTCTGGACAGGGGTTAAACTATGGCTACACCTTC.

The chain has TRBV7-2 and TRBJ2-5; D is unclear. The germline V gene has CDR1 SGHTA and CDR2 FQGNSA. V gave up 2 bases and J gave up 5 bases, with 6 bases separating them. This CDR3 is built from 12 residues. The CDR3 protein is CASSLQVETQYF. As DNA, the CDR3 is TGTGCCAGCAGCTTACAGGTGGAGACCCAGTACTTC.

This clone occurred once. V and J are TRBV18 and TRBJ1-3, with no clear D. Trimming left V 6 bases short and J 4 bases short, with 13 bases between. CDR3 length: 14 amino acids. Germline V CDR1 and CDR2: KGHSH, LQKENI. CDR3 sequence (DNA): TGTGCCAGCTCCCCCGCGTATAAGGGAAACACCATATATTTT. It specifies CASSPAYKGNTIYF. Using reference TRBV18 and TRBJ1-3 for the parts outside the CDR3, the full variable domain is NAGVMQNPRHLVRRRGQEARLRCSPMKGHSHVYWYRQLPEEGLKFMVYLQKENIIDESGMPKERFSAEFPKEGPSILRIQQVVRGDSAAYFCASSPAYKGNTIYFGEGSWLTVV.

This clone was picked up a small number of times. The genes are TRBV29-1 and TRBJ1-2, with D hard to call. This CDR3 has 12 amino acids. CDR1 and CDR2 (germline): SQVTM, ANQGSEA. V was shortened by 3 bases and J by 4 bases, with 9 bases between the two germline ends. CDR3 DNA sequence: TGCAGCGTTGAGGCAGGCTCCTATGGCTACACCTTC. Translation gives CSVEAGSYGYTF.

V and J are TRBV18 and TRBJ1-2; D is undetermined. Germline assignment: CDR1 KGHSH and CDR2 LQKENI. The CDR3 sequence is 15 residues long. V shed 0 bases and J shed 0 bases, with 8 bases lying between them. The CDR3 protein is CASSPPIGANYGYTF. CDR3 in DNA: TGTGCCAGCTCACCACCGATCGGGGCTAACTATGGCTACACCTTC.

This clone has only one observation. The gene calls are TRBV6-5 and TRBJ1-2; a weak D match, TRBD1 (5 bases). The CDR3 is 14 amino acids. Trimming removed 5 bases at V and 1 base at J, with 11 bases between. Germline CDR1 is MNHEY and CDR2 is SVGAGI. For the CDR3, the DNA is TGTGCCAGCAGTCGGACCCAGGGTAACTATGGCTACACCTTC. Its translation: CASSRTQGNYGYTF.

CDR3: CASSVGGTGETQYF. CDR3 nucleotides: TGTGCCAGCAGCGTAGGCGGTACAGGAGAGACCCAGTACTTC. This chain joins TRBV9 and TRBJ2-5, with D maybe TRBD1 (5 bases). The ends were cut back, 0 bases at V and 4 bases at J, with 10 bases in the middle. This CDR3 contains 14 residues. Germline V gene data show CDR1 as SGDLS and CDR2 as YYNGEE.

This rearrangement joins TRBV19 to TRBJ2-1, with 15 bases matching TRBD2. J lost 8 bases, V lost 8 bases, and 7 bases had no gene match. The germline V gene encodes CDR1 LNHDA and CDR2 SQIVND (reference sequence). The CDR3 runs 15 residues. The CDR3 DNA follows: TGTGCCAGTTGGACTAGCGGGAGGGGTAGGGATGAGCAGTTCTTC. Its protein product is CASWTSGRGRDEQFF.

The rearrangement links TRBV19 to TRBJ1-3, with TRBD1 as a possible D gene (6 bases). The CDR3 spans 15 residues. Per the germline V gene, CDR1 is LNHDA and CDR2 is SQIVND (reference sequence). The V gene lost 3 bases and the J gene lost 2 bases, with 11 bases spanning the gap. CDR3 loop: CASSIGQGPGNTIYF. The CDR3 nucleotides read TGTGCCAGTAGTATCGGCCAGGGGCCTGGAAACACCATATATTTT.

This clone has just one count. The V gene is TRBV5-4, the J gene TRBJ2-3; 7 bases align to TRBD1. The junction had 9 bases not matched to a gene; V was cut back by 5 bases and J by 9 bases. The germline CDR1 and CDR2 sequences are SGHNT and YYREEE (reference sequence). The CDR3 loop spans 13 amino acids. In DNA form, the CDR3 reads TGTGCCAGCAGATCTCCCACAGGGGAAACGCAGTATTTT. Translation gives CASRSPTGETQYF. The full variable domain, completed using reference TRBV5-4 and TRBJ2-3, is ETGVTQSPTHLIKTRGQQVTLRCSSQSGHNTVSWYQQALGQGPQFIFQYYREEENGRGNFPPRFSGLQFPNYSSELNVNALELDDSALYLCASRSPTGETQYFGPGTRLTVL.

This clone was seen only a few times. The chain has TRBV7-9 and TRBJ2-7; D not resolved. V lost 6 bases, J lost 0 bases, and 12 bases lay in between. CDR1 SEHNR and CDR2 FQNEAQ come from the germline V gene (reference sequence). This CDR3 has 14 amino acids. The CDR3 coding sequence is TGTGCCAGCAGACGTGAACAAAGCTCCTACGAGCAGTACTTC. Translating gives CASRREQSSYEQYF.